A single sample gave rise to the 18 T cell receptor beta chains below, sequenced in a study of cytomegalovirus exposure and HLA in healthy donors. PCR employed 60 Vbeta and 13 Jbeta primers. Generated by immunoSEQ multiplex PCR, the TCRdb table keeps only in-frame clones and is missing some. Found here are roughly 110,000 clones, 82% of them singletons; the top ten hold about 2.7%. The sequencing sample was made of PBMCs. All receptors come from a woman aged 18 to 35 in good health and CMV-seronegative.

The chain employs TRBV28 and TRBJ1-1; D is uncertain. This CDR3 has 12 residues. Germline V gene lookup returns CDR1 MDHEN and CDR2 SYDVKM. The V gene lost 5 bases and the J gene lost 5 bases, with 9 bases spanning the gap. CDR3 in DNA: TGTGCCAGCAGTCAGACCAGGACTGAAGCTTTCTTT. This sequence encodes CASSQTRTEAFF.

A few counts support this clone. V usage is TRBV11-3 and J usage is TRBJ1-1, with D perhaps TRBD1 (5 bases). The germline V and J ends were trimmed by 1 base and 4 bases, with 13 bases remaining between them. The V gene's germline CDR1 is SGHNT and CDR2 YENEEA. The CDR3 has 15 residues. The CDR3 sequence: CASSLARGVGTEAFF. The CDR3 nucleotides read TGTGCCAGCAGCTTAGCTCGGGGGGTGGGCACTGAAGCTTTCTTT.

The rearrangement links TRBV18 to TRBJ2-2, with 10 bases lining up with TRBD1. V shed 3 bases, J shed 8 bases, and the junction held 6 bases outside the gene matches. There are 15 residues in the CDR3. CDR1 is KGHSH and CDR2 is LQKENI in the germline V gene. CDR3 in amino acids: CASSPTTGGSGELFF. The CDR3 DNA is TGTGCCAGCTCACCTACGACAGGGGGCTCAGGGGAGCTGTTTTTT.

This rearrangement joins TRBV7-8 to TRBJ2-7, with 11 bases identical to TRBD1. V trimming: 4 bases; J trimming: 1 base; junction bases outside the gene matches: 18. The CDR3 sequence is 20 residues long. The germline gives CDR1 SGHVS, CDR2 FQNEAQ. CDR3 DNA: TGTGCCAGCAGCTCAAACCCCCCGGACAGGGGGCTTACTTTGTCCTACGAGCAGTACTTC. It translates to CASSSNPPDRGLTLSYEQYF.

V gene TRBV7-9 combines with J gene TRBJ1-5; D not certain. The CDR3 runs 13 residues. Trimming removed 5 bases from V and 2 bases from J, with 7 bases in between. Germline V gives CDR1 SEHNR, CDR2 FQNEAQ (reference sequence). As DNA, the CDR3 is TGTGCCAGCAGCGGGAGCGGCAATCAGCCCCAGCATTTT. Translating it yields CASSGSGNQPQHF.

The chain couples TRBV7-2 to TRBJ1-4; no clear D gene. The CDR3 runs 14 residues. The V and J ends lost 1 base and 7 bases respectively, with 10 bases between them. Germline V CDR1 and CDR2: SGHTA, FQGNSA. CDR3 region: CASSLDRLGEKLFF. The CDR3 region has the DNA TGTGCCAGCAGCTTAGATCGACTGGGTGAAAAACTGTTTTTT.

The rearrangement uses TRBV19 and TRBJ2-2, with 9 bases lining up with TRBD1. Germline loops: CDR1 LNHDA, CDR2 SQIVND (reference sequence). The ends lost 5 bases at V and 5 bases at J; junction bases unmatched: 6. The length of the CDR3 is 15 residues. CDR3 protein: CASSVTGTGTGELFF. The CDR3 nucleotides are TGTGCCAGTAGTGTAACCGGGACAGGGACCGGGGAGCTGTTTTTT.

This clone was detected once. This chain connects TRBV19 to TRBJ1-5; tentatively, D is TRBD1 (6 bases). The CDR3 spans 14 residues. The V end lost 7 bases, the J end lost 3 bases, and 13 bases lay between the germline ends. In germline, CDR1 is LNHDA, CDR2 SQIVND (reference sequence). The CDR3 loop is CASTRQGSNQPQHF. The CDR3 region has the DNA TGTGCCAGTACCCGGCAGGGGTCCAATCAGCCCCAGCATTTT.

The chain is built from TRBV5-1 and TRBJ2-5; no clear D. CDR1 is SGHRS, CDR2 YFSETQ, per germline. The germline V and J ends were trimmed by 5 bases and 1 base, with 6 bases remaining between them. CDR3 length equals 12 residues. CDR3 bases: TGCGCCAGCAGAGGCGGCCAAGAGACCCAGTACTTC. It encodes CASRGGQETQYF.

The V gene is TRBV4-2, the J gene TRBJ1-5; D gene unclear. Per the germline V gene, CDR1 is LGHNA and CDR2 is YNFKEQ. CDR3 length: 15 residues. Trimming removed 0 bases at V and 5 bases at J, with 11 bases between. The CDR3 nucleotides are TGTGCCAGCAGCCAAGATGGCAGGAACGATCAGCCCCAGCATTTT. It is translated as CASSQDGRNDQPQHF.

The chain is built from TRBV6-1 and TRBJ2-4; D perhaps matches TRBD2 (5 bases). The CDR3 totals 13 residues. Germline V gene lookup returns CDR1 MNHNS and CDR2 SASEGT. V shed 8 bases and J shed 11 bases, with 19 bases lying between them. CDR3 loop: CASGLSRVEVQYF. The CDR3 nucleotides are TGTGCCAGCGGCCTATCGAGGGTTGAAGTTCAGTACTTC.

The gene calls are TRBV29-1 and TRBJ2-3, with 10 nucleotides matching TRBD2. Germline CDR1 and CDR2: SQVTM and ANQGSEA. CDR3 length: 18 amino acids. The V gene end was trimmed by 5 bases and the J gene end by 0 bases; junction bases not matched to a gene: 14. CDR3 amino acids: CSVRGGLAGDVSTDTQYF. CDR3 bases: TGCAGCGTTAGGGGGGGTCTAGCGGGGGATGTTAGCACAGATACGCAGTATTTT.

The V call is TRBV6-5, the J call TRBJ2-7; no clear D gene. Deletions cut 10 bases from V and 4 bases from J, with 14 bases between. Germline CDR1 MNHEY, CDR2 SVGAGI. The CDR3 length is 12 residues. In DNA, the CDR3 is TGTGCCACCATGGCAAGCGTTTACGAGCAGTACTTC. It specifies CATMASVYEQYF.

The V call is TRBV7-2, the J call TRBJ1-3; TRBD1 is a possible D gene (6 bases). The germline V gene has CDR1 SGHTA and CDR2 FQGNSA. V was cut by 3 bases and J by 0 bases, with 12 bases left in between. The CDR3 runs to 16 residues. This CDR3 is CASSFVQGLSGNTIYF. The DNA of the CDR3 is TGTGCCAGCAGCTTCGTACAGGGCCTCTCTGGAAACACCATATATTTT.

The V gene is TRBV13, the J gene TRBJ2-1; 10 bases are a match to TRBD1. This CDR3 contains 14 residues. Germline V lookup: CDR1 PRHDT, CDR2 FYEKMQ (reference sequence). After removal of 4 bases from V and 8 bases from J, the junction contained 5 bases not matched to a gene. CDR3 DNA sequence: TGTGCCAGCAGCTCGCGGGACAGGGGATATGAGCAGTTCTTC. This translates into CASSSRDRGYEQFF.

J is TRBJ1-1 and V is TRBV29-1; 8 nucleotides line up with TRBD1. The CDR3 runs 13 residues. The V gene end was trimmed by 6 bases and the J gene end by 3 bases; junction bases not matched to a gene: 6. The V gene's germline CDR1 is SQVTM and CDR2 ANQGSEA. The CDR3 DNA reads as TGCAGCGTGTTCCGGACAGGGCACACTGAAGCTTTCTTT. This translates into CSVFRTGHTEAFF.

The V call is TRBV4-2, the J call TRBJ2-1, with 13 bases that match TRBD2. The germline V gene has CDR1 LGHNA and CDR2 YNFKEQ. The CDR3 is 17 amino acids. V lost 5 bases to trimming and J lost 9 bases; unmatched junction nucleotides: 13. The CDR3: CASSSDAPLAGGLEQFF. As DNA, the CDR3 is TGTGCCAGCAGCTCCGACGCACCACTAGCGGGAGGGCTTGAGCAGTTCTTC.

CDR3 sequence (DNA): TGTGCCAGCAGCTCCGGGGGGGGCTCCTACGAGCAGTACTTC. The encoded protein is CASSSGGGSYEQYF. The chain recombines TRBV11-3 with TRBJ2-7, with 8 bases fitting TRBD2. The CDR3 has 14 amino acids. With 4 bases clipped from V and 0 bases from J, the junction kept 2 bases outside the gene matches. Germline V gene sequence: CDR1 SGHNT, CDR2 YENEEA.